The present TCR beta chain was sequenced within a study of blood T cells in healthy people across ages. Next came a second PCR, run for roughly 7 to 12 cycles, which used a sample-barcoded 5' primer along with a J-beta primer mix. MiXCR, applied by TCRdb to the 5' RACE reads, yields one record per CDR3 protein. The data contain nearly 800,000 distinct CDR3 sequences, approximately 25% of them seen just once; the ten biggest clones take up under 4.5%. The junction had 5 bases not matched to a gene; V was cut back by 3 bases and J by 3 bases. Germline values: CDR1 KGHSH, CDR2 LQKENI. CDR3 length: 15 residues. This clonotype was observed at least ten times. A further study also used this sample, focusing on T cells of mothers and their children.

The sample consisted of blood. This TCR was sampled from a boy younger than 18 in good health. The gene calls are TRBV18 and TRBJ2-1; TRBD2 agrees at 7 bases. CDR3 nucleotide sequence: TGTGCCAGCTCACCCCTAGCGGCCAGCTACAATGAGCAGTTCTTC. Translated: CASSPLAASYNEQFF.